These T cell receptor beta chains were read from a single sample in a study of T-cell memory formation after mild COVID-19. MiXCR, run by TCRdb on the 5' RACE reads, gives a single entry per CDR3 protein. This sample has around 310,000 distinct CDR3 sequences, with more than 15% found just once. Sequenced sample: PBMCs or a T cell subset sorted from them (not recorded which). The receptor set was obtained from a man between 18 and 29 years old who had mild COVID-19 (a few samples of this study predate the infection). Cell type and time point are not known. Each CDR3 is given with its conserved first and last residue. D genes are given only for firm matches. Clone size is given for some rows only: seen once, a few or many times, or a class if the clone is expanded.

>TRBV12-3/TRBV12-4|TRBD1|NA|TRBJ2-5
CASTQSGGLKTQYF
TGTGCCAGCACCCAGTCAGGGGGATTGAAGACCCAGTACTTC
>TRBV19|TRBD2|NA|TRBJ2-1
CATTSASYNEQFF
TGTGCCACCACTAGCGCTAGCTACAATGAGCAGTTCTTC
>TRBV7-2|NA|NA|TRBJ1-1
CASSLQGRTTEAFF
TGTGCCAGCAGCTTGCAGGGTCGCACCACTGAAGCTTTCTTT
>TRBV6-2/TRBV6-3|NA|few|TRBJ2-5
CASSYPGLETQYF
TGTGCCAGCAGTTACCCGGGTCTTGAGACCCAGTACTTC
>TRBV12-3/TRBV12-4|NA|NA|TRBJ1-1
CASTETGLESFF
TGTGCCAGCACCGAGACAGGCCTAGAATCTTTCTTT
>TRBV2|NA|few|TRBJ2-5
CASSWLLGGETQYF
TGTGCCAGCAGTTGGTTGTTGGGCGGGGAGACCCAGTACTTC
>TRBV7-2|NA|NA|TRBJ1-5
CASSLFNQPQHF
TGTGCCAGCAGCTTATTCAATCAGCCCCAGCATTTT
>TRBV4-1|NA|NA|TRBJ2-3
CASSPGSDTQYF
TGCGCCAGCAGCCCCGGCTCCGATACGCAGTATTTT
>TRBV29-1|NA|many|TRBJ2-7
CSVVFAESSQYF
TGCAGCGTTGTCTTCGCCGAGTCCTCCCAGTACTTC
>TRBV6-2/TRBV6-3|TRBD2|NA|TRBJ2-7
CASSLSGGTIQYF
TGTGCCAGCAGTTTATCTGGGGGGACTATACAGTACTTC
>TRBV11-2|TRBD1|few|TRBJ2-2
CASSLTGGRDNTGELFF
TGTGCCAGCAGCTTAACAGGGGGCCGCGATAACACCGGGGAGCTGTTTTTT
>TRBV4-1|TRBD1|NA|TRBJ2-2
CASSPWTGAGTGELFF
TGCGCCAGCAGCCCTTGGACAGGGGCGGGCACCGGGGAGCTGTTTTTT
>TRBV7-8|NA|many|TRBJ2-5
CASSLESGTQGRETQYF
TGTGCCAGCAGCTTAGAATCCGGGACGCAAGGGAGGGAGACCCAGTACTTC
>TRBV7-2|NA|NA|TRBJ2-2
CASSSIRRRTNTGELFF
TGTGCCAGCAGCTCTATCCGTAGGCGGACGAACACCGGGGAGCTGTTTTTT